Sequencing of this T cell receptor (beta chain) was carried out in a study of read filtering for tumor transcriptome and immune sequencing. Study overall: Patients were approximately 17 male and some 13 female, mean age 65.9 years, range 47 to 80. Findings and caveats of the study: The CD138-negative fraction was mixed bone marrow immune cells, not pure T cells.

The length of the CDR3 is 16 residues. Trimming cost V 3 bases and J 6 bases; bases outside gene matches: 11. The germline V gene encodes CDR1 KGHSH and CDR2 LQKENI. At least ten counts were recorded for this clonotype. Its antigen is unidentified. From roughly 390 ng of RNA, a library with molecular barcoded alpha/delta and beta/gamma adaptors was made. TCRdb processed the reads anew with MiXCR; each CDR3 protein has one entry. The data contain some 22,000 distinct CDR3 sequences, around a fifth of them singletons. The TCR originated in a donor aged 40 or older with multiple myeloma. Sequences were obtained from a population of CD138-negative cells sorted from bone marrow. The chain is built from TRBV18 and TRBJ2-1; 7 nucleotides line up with TRBD2. CDR3 amino acids: CASSPQFGGTINEQFF. The CDR3 region has the DNA TGTGCCAGCTCACCCCAGTTCGGGGGGACGATCAATGAGCAGTTCTTC.